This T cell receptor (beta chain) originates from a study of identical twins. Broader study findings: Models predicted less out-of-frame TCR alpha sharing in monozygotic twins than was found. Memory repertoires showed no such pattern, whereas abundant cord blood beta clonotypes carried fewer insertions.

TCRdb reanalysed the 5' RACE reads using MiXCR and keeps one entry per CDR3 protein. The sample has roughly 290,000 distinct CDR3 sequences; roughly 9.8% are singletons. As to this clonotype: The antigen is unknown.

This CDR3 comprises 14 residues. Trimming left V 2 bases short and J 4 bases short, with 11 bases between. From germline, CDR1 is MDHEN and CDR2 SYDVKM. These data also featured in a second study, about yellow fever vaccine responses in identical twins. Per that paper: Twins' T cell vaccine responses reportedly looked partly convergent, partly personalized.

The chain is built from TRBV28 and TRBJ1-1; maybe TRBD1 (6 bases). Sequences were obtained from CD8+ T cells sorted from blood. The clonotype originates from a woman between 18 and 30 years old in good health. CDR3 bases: TGTGCCAGCAGTTTACGGCCGACAGGCACTGAAGCTTTCTTT. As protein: CASSLRPTGTEAFF.